This TCR beta chain stems from a study of control samples from healthy donors and cancer patients (TCRdb year 2020). Trimming removed 5 bases from V and 6 bases from J; the gene matches leave 9 bases unexplained. Spanning cysteine to phenylalanine, the CDR3 consists of 16 amino acids. The only DNA kept is the CDR3, 48 bases in frame from the first base. CDR1 and CDR2 are read off the germline V gene as MDHEN and SYDVKM. The library came from the immunoSEQ multiplex PCR assay. TCRdb carries this immuneACCESS record with in-frame sequences only. Its versions omit some clonotypes, under half of them owing to an unresolved V gene in the studies checked, with the rest unexplained. This sample gives about 160,000 clones in total; roughly 89% of them show up just once. About 12% of the sample comes from the top ten. To note about this clone: The antigen it binds to is not known. The sample holds no much larger clone one base away, and base qualities are not on file.

Material for sequencing was blood. This TCR came from a man younger than 45 in good health. The chain is made from TRBV28 and TRBJ1-5, with 11 bases aligning to TRBD1. The CDR3 reads as follows: CASSPARDRGSQPQHF. The base sequence is TGTGCCAGCAGTCCAGCCCGGGACAGGGGGAGTCAGCCCCAGCATTTT.